These 3 T cell receptor beta chains share one sample of origin, sequenced in a study of early T cells in non-severe SARS-CoV-2 infection. TCRdb passed the 5' RACE reads through MiXCR, listing each CDR3 protein once. The data contain more than 65,000 distinct CDR3 sequences, roughly 12% of them singletons. The sample consisted of whole blood, taken at baseline. These receptors originate from an adult who was a healthcare worker with PCR-confirmed SARS-CoV-2 infection or an uninfected control (not recorded which).

J is TRBJ2-5 and V is TRBV18; D unclear. Trimming stripped 5 bases from V and 5 bases from J, with 6 bases between. CDR1 is KGHSH and CDR2 is LQKENI in the germline V gene. The CDR3 contains 11 residues. CDR3 loop: CASSSSETQYF. CDR3 DNA sequence: TGTGCCAGCTCATCATCGGAGACCCAGTACTTC.

This clonotype has more than one count but fewer than ten. The gene calls are TRBV27 and TRBJ1-5; no firm D call. The CDR3 runs 19 residues. In germline, CDR1 is MNHEY, CDR2 SMNVEV (reference sequence). V lost 0 bases and J 0 bases, leaving 18 bases between the germline ends. CDR3 nucleotide sequence: TGTGCCAGCAGTTTATCGTCTGGGAGAACCCGTGATAGCAATCAGCCCCAGCATTTT. It encodes CASSLSSGRTRDSNQPQHF.

The chain links TRBV10-3 to TRBJ1-2, with 7 bases that match TRBD1. CDR1 ENHRY and CDR2 SYGVKD come from the germline V gene. The CDR3 sequence is 12 residues long. J was trimmed by 7 bases and V by 6 bases; bases with no gene match: 5. Here the CDR3 reads CAISVDRAGYTF. The DNA of the CDR3 is TGTGCCATCAGCGTTGACAGGGCTGGCTACACCTTC.